This T cell receptor (beta chain) was retrieved from a study of T cells after yellow fever vaccination. As for the study in general: SMART-Seq v4 Ultra Low Input served to prepare low-cell-number fractions. General observations from the study: Only a minor proportion of clonotypes was detected across both CD4 and CD8 compartments. Most primary-vaccination clones recurred post-booster (roughly 96% CD4, just over 85% CD8).

The TCR cDNA carried a universal primer site and UMIs from 5'RACE template switching. TCRdb independently ran MiXCR on the 5' RACE reads; one entry per CDR3 protein. The sample yields tens of thousands of distinct CDR3 sequences, almost 8% seen once. With regard to this clonotype: What it binds is unknown.

Trimming took 1 base from V and 3 from J, leaving 7 bases between them. The V gene's germline CDR1 is SGHRS and CDR2 YFSETQ. The CDR3 extends over 13 amino acids. The specimen comprised CD8+ T cells sorted from PBMCs, sampled on the day of the yellow fever booster vaccination. This TCR derives from a man aged 25-45 years who received the YFV17D yellow fever vaccine. The V call is TRBV5-1, the J call TRBJ2-5; D is unclear. CDR3 in amino acids: CASSLWPEETQYF. The CDR3, as DNA: TGCGCCAGCAGCTTGTGGCCCGAAGAGACCCAGTACTTC. Complete variable domain (other parts from reference TRBV5-1 and TRBJ2-5): KAGVTQTPRYLIKTRGQQVTLSCSPISGHRSVSWYQQTPGQGLQFLFEYFSETQRNKGNFPGRFSGRQFSNSRSEMNVSTLELGDSALYLCASSLWPEETQYFGPGTRLLVL.